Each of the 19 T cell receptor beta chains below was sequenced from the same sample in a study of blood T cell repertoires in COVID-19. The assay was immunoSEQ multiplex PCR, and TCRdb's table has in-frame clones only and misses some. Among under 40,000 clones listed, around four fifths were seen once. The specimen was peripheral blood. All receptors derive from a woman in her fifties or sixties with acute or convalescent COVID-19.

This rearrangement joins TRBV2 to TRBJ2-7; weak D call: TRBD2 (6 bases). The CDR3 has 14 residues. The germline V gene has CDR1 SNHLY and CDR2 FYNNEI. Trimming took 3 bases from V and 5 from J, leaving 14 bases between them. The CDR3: CASSEWQEGHEQYF. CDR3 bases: TGTGCCAGCAGTGAGTGGCAGGAGGGCCACGAGCAGTACTTC.

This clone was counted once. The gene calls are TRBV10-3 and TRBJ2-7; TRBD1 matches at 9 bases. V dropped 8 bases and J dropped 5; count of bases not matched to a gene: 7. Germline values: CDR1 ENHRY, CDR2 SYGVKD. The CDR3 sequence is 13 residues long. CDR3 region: CAISRDREDEQYF. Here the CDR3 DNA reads TGTGCCATCTCGCGGGACAGGGAAGACGAGCAGTACTTC.

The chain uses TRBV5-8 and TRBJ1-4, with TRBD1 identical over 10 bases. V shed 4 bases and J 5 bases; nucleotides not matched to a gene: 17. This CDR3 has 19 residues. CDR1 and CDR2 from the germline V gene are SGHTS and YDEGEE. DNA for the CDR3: TGTGCCAGCAGCCGTCCCGGGACAGGGGCCCCAAGGGCCAATGAAAAACTGTTTTTT. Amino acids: CASSRPGTGAPRANEKLFF.

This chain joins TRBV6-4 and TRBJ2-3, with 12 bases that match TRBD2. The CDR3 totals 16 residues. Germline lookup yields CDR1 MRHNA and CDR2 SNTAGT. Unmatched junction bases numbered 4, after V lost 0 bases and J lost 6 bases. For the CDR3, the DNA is TGTGCCAGCAGTGACTCGTCTAGCGGGGGGGCGGATACGCAGTATTTT. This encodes CASSDSSSGGADTQYF.

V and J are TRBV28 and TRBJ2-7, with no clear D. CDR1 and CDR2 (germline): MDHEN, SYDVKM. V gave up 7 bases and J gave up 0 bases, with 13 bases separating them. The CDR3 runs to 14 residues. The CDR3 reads CASNPAPGSYEQYF. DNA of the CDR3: TGTGCCAGCAATCCGGCCCCAGGCTCCTACGAGCAGTACTTC.

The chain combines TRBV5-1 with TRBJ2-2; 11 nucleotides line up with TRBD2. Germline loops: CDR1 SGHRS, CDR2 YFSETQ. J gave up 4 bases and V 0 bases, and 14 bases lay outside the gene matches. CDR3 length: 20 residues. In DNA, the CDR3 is TGCGCCAGCAGCTTGGATGGTAGCGGGGGGGCCCGGCGTGCCACCGGGGAGCTGTTTTTT. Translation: CASSLDGSGGARRATGELFF.

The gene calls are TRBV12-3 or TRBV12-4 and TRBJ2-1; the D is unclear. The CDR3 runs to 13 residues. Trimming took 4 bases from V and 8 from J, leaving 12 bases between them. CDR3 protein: CASSSERNHEQFF. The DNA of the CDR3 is TGTGCCAGCAGTTCGGAGAGGAACCATGAGCAGTTCTTC.

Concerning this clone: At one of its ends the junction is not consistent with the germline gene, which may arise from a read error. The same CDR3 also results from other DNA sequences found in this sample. The CDR3 region is CASSLDSRGKSGEQYF. DNA for the CDR3: TGTGCCAGCAGCTTGGATAGTAGGGGGAAGTCGGGCGAGCAGTATTTC. The rearrangement links TRBV5-4 to TRBJ2-7; D perhaps matches TRBD1 (6 bases). The CDR3 covers 16 residues. Germline V gene sequence: CDR1 SGHNT, CDR2 YYREEE (reference sequence).

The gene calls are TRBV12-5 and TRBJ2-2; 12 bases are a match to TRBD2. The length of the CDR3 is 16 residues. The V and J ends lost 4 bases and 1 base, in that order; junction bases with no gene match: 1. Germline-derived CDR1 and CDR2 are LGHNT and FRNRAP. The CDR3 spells CASGSGLAGNTGELFF. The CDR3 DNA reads TGTGCTAGTGGTTCGGGACTAGCGGGGAACACCGGGGAGCTGTTTTTT.

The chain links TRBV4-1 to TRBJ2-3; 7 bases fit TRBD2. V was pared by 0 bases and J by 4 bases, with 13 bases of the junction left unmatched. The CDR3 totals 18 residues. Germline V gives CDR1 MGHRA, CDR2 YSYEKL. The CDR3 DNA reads TGCGCCAGCAGCCAAGATGGACACACCCGGGGGGTGGCAGATACGCAGTATTTT. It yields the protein CASSQDGHTRGVADTQYF.

The CDR3 bases are TGTGCCAGCAGCTCCGGGACTAGCGGGGGGAATGAGCAGTTCTTC. Encoded protein: CASSSGTSGGNEQFF. The rearrangement uses TRBV7-7 and TRBJ2-1, with 15 bases matching TRBD2. V was clipped by 4 bases and J by 7 bases; unmatched bases: 2. The germline CDR1 and CDR2 sequences are SSHAT and FNYEAQ (reference sequence). This CDR3 is 15 amino acids long.

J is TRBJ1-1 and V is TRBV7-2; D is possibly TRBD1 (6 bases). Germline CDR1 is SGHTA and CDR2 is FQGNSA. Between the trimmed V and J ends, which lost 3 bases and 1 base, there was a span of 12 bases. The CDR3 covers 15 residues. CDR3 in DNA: TGTGCCAGCAGCTTTTTACTGGGGGCGAACACTGAAGCTTTCTTT. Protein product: CASSFLLGANTEAFF. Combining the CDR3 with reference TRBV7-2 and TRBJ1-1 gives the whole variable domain GAGVSQSPSNKVTEKGKDVELRCDPISGHTALYWYRQSLGQGLEFLIYFQGNSAPDKSGLPSDRFSAERTGGSVSTLTIQRTQQEDSAVYLCASSFLLGANTEAFFGQGTRLTVV.

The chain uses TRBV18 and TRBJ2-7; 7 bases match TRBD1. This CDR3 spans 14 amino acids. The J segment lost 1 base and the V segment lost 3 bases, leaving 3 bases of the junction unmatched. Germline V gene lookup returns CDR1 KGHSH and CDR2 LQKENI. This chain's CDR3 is CASSPGQISYEQYF. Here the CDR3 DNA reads TGTGCCAGCTCACCGGGACAGATTTCCTACGAGCAGTACTTC.

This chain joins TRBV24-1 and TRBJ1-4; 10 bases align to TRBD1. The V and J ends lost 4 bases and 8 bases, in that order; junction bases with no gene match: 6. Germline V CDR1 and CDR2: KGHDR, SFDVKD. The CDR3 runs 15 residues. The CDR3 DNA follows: TGTGCCACCAGTGACGCCGGGACAGGGGTAGAAAAACTGTTTTTT. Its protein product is CATSDAGTGVEKLFF.

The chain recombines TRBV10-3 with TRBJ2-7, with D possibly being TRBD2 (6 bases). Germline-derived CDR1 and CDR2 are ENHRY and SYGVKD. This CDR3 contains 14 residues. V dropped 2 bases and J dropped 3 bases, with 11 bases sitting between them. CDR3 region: CAISEGGINYEQYF. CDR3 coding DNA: TGTGCCATCAGTGAGGGGGGGATTAACTACGAGCAGTACTTC.

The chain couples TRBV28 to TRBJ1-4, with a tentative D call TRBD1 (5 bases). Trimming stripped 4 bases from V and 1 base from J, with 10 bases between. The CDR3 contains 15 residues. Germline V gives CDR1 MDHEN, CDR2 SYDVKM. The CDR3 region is CASSSPTVTNEKLFF. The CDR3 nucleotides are TGTGCCAGCAGTTCACCGACAGTAACTAATGAAAAACTGTTTTTT.

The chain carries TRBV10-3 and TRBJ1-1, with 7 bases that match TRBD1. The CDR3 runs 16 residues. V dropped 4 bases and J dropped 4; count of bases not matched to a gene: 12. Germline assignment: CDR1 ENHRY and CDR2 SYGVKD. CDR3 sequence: CAISGLDRAVGTEAFF. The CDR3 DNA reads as TGTGCCATCAGTGGTCTAGACAGGGCCGTAGGCACTGAAGCTTTCTTT.

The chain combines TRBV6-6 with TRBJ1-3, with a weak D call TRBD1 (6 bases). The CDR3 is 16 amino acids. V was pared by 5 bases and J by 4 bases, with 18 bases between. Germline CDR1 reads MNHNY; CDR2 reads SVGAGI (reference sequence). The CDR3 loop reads CASSKRNRVFGNTIYF. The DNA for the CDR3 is TGTGCCAGCAGTAAAAGAAACAGGGTGTTCGGAAACACCATATATTTT.

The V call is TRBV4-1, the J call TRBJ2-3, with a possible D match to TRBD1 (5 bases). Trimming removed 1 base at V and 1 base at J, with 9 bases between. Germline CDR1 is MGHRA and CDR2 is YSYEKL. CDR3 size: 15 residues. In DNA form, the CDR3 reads TGCGCCAGCAGCCAAGCGGGCAGGGGCACAGATACGCAGTATTTT. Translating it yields CASSQAGRGTDTQYF.